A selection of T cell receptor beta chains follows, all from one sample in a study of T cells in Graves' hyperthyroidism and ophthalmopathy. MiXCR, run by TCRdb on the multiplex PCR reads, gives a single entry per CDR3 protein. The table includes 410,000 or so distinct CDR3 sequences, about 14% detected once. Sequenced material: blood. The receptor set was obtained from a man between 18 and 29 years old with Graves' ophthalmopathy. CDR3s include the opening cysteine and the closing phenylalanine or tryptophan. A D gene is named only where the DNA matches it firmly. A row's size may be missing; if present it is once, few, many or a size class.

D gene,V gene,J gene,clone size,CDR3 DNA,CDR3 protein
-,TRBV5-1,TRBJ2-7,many,TGCGCCAGCAAGGCAGGGAGCTCCTACGAGCAGTACTTC,CASKAGSSYEQYF
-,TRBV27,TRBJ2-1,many,TGTGCCAGCACCAGAGGTGGCGATGAGCAGTTCTTC,CASTRGGDEQFF
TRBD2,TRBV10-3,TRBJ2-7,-,TGTGCCATCAGAGGGACTAGCGGGATTTACGAGCAGTACTTC,CAIRGTSGIYEQYF
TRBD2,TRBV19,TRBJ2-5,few,TGTGCCAGTAGTGAGGGGACTAGCGGGAGATTAGAGACCCAGTACTTC,CASSEGTSGRLETQYF
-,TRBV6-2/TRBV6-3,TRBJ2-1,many,TGTGCCAGCAGTTGGGTTTTTGCGGTGGATGAGCAGTTCTTC,CASSWVFAVDEQFF
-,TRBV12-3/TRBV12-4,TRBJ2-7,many,TGTGCCAGCAGTTATAGGGGGGGATCCTACGAGCAGTACTTC,CASSYRGGSYEQYF
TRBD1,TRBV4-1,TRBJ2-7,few,TGCGCCAGCAGCCCGGGACAGGGGGTTTTCTCCGAGCAGTACTTC,CASSPGQGVFSEQYF
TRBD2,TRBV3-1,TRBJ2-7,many,TGTGCCAGCAGCCAATCACTAGCGGGAGCCTACGAGCAGTACTTC,CASSQSLAGAYEQYF
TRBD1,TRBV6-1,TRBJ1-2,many,TGTGCCAGCAGTGACTCTCCGGGACAGGGTGTGGTCGGTGGCTACACCTTC,CASSDSPGQGVVGGYTF
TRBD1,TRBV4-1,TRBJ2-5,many,TGCGCCAGCAGCCAAGCGACAGGGGAAGAGACCCAGTACTTC,CASSQATGEETQYF
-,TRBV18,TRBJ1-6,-,TGTGCCAGCTCACGAATAGGGACGGGTAATTCACCCCTCCACTTT,CASSRIGTGNSPLHF
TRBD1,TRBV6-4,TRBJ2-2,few,TGTGCCAGCAGTGACCCACCGGGACAGGGGTCCGGGGAGCTGTTTTTT,CASSDPPGQGSGELFF
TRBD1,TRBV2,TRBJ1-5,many,TGTGCCAGCAGTCCACAGGGGGCAGATCAGCCCCAGCATTTT,CASSPQGADQPQHF
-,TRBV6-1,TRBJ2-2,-,TGTGCCAGCAGGGCAGGACAGACGAACACCGGGGAGCTGTTTTTT,CASRAGQTNTGELFF
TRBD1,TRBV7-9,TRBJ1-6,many,TGTGCCAGCACCGGACAGGGGGCAAGTAACTCACCCCTCCACTTT,CASTGQGASNSPLHF
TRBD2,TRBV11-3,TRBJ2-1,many,TGTGCCAGCAGCACGCCTGCATTGACTAGCGGGGGGGCTGCCTACAATGAGCAGTTCTTC,CASSTPALTSGGAAYNEQFF
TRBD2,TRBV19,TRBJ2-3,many,TGTGCCAGTAGTAAGCTAGCGGGAGGGTCGGGCACAGATACGCAGTATTTT,CASSKLAGGSGTDTQYF
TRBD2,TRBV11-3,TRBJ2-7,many,TGTGCCAGCAGCTTACCCTGTTGGGGCCGACTAGCGGGAGTCCACGAGCAGTACTTC,CASSLPCWGRLAGVHEQYF
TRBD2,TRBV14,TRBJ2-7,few,TGTGCCAGCAGAAAGGCTAGCGGGAGTGAGCAGTACTTC,CASRKASGSEQYF
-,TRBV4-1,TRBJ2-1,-,TGCGCCAGCAGCCAAGTCCTGGCCAATGAGCAGTTCTTC,CASSQVLANEQFF
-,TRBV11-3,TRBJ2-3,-,TGTGCCAGGAGTCCAGCCGGCTCAGATACGCAGTATTTT,CARSPAGSDTQYF
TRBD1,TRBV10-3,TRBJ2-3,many,TGTGCCATCAGTGAGTTACCGGGACAGGGGGCATCAGATACGCAGTATTTT,CAISELPGQGASDTQYF
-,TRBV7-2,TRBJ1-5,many,TGTGCCAGCAGCCTCGTCGGGGGAGGGTCCAATCAGCCCCAGCATTTT,CASSLVGGGSNQPQHF
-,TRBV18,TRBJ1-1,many,TGTGCCAGCTCCTCCGGGACCAACACTGAAGCTTTCTTT,CASSSGTNTEAFF
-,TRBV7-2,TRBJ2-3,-,TGTGCCAGCAGCACCGACCGACCAGATACGCAGTATTTT,CASSTDRPDTQYF
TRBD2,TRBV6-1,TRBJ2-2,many,TGTGCCAGCAGCCGGACTAGCGGGGACACCGGGGAGCTGTTTTTT,CASSRTSGDTGELFF